Below are 16 T cell receptor beta chains sequenced from a single sample in a study of Graves' ophthalmopathy and Graves' hyperthyroidism. Amplification of the TCR beta CDR3 regions used RNA transcripts (as template). The first-round RT-PCR employed HTBI primers together with the Qiagen OneStep RT-PCR kit. A multiplex PCR was then performed as the second round. TCRdb passed the multiplex PCR reads through MiXCR, listing each CDR3 protein once. The sample has around 400,000 distinct CDR3 sequences, 15% to 20% seen once; the top ten hold around 1.4%. Sample: peripheral blood. The receptors shown here come from a woman younger than 30 with Graves' ophthalmopathy.

This clonotype was detected ten times or more. The chain uses TRBV12-3 or TRBV12-4 and TRBJ2-2; TRBD1 matches at 9 bases. The CDR3 has 16 amino acids. Unmatched junction bases numbered 10, after V lost 6 bases and J lost 5 bases. The CDR3 DNA reads as TGTGCCAGCAGGCCTGCGACAGGGGGGTGGACCGGGGAGCTGTTTTTT. Amino acids: CASRPATGGWTGELFF.

Concerning this clonotype itself: One junction end disagrees with the germline gene, perhaps due to a read error. CDR3 loop: CAMRFGNTIYF. In DNA form, the CDR3 reads TGCGCGATGAGGTTCGGAAACACCATATATTTT. The gene calls are TRBV12-3 or TRBV12-4 and TRBJ1-3, with D unresolved. This CDR3 has 11 amino acids.

This clonotype was counted many times. The chain carries TRBV9 and TRBJ1-2; TRBD1 might be the D (5 bases). The CDR3 has 16 amino acids. CDR1 SGDLS and CDR2 YYNGEE come from the germline V gene. With 0 bases removed from V and 2 bases from J, the gap between germline ends came to 14 bases. CDR3 bases: TGTGCCAGCAGCGTAGGGGGGTCAGGGTCGAACTATGGCTACACCTTC. It specifies CASSVGGSGSNYGYTF.

In this sample, this clonotype turned up many times. This chain joins TRBV12-3 or TRBV12-4 and TRBJ2-7; 8 bases match TRBD1. The CDR3 contains 12 residues. J gave up 6 bases and V 10 bases, and 8 bases lay outside the gene matches. The DNA for the CDR3 is TGTGCCACCAGACAGGGGACGGGCGAGCAGTACTTC. Its translation: CATRQGTGEQYF.

This clonotype was counted ten times or more. The chain combines TRBV7-9 with TRBJ2-5; possibly TRBD2 for D (6 bases). There are 13 residues in the CDR3. Germline lookup yields CDR1 SEHNR and CDR2 FQNEAQ (reference sequence). V gave up 5 bases and J gave up 5 bases, with 12 bases separating them. CDR3 sequence: CASSRTGGETQYF. In DNA, the CDR3 is TGTGCCAGCAGCCGCACAGGAGGGGAGACCCAGTACTTC.

This clonotype has a count of ten or more. The V gene is TRBV7-2, the J gene TRBJ2-2; D possibly corresponds to TRBD1 (5 bases). The V gene's germline CDR1 is SGHTA and CDR2 FQGNSA. V was cut by 1 base and J by 3 bases, with 9 bases left in between. The CDR3 is 15 residues long. For the CDR3, the DNA is TGTGCCAGCAGCTTAGTCCCCAGGGACACCGGGGAGCTGTTTTTT. Its protein is CASSLVPRDTGELFF.

The sample holds many counts of this clonotype. This rearrangement joins TRBV7-8 to TRBJ1-5, with 7 positions matching TRBD1. V was clipped by 3 bases and J by 4 bases; unmatched bases: 9. The CDR3 is 16 amino acids. Germline CDR1 reads SGHVS; CDR2 reads FQNEAQ. The DNA of the CDR3 is TGTGCCAGCAGCTTGAGGGGCGGGACAGAGAATCAGCCCCAGCATTTT. Translating gives CASSLRGGTENQPQHF.

This clonotype has more than one count but fewer than ten. The rearrangement links TRBV30 to TRBJ1-1; D gene unclear. CDR3 length: 15 amino acids. The V end lost 0 bases, the J end lost 4 bases, and 15 bases lay between the germline ends. Germline lookup yields CDR1 GTSNPN and CDR2 SVGIG (reference sequence). The CDR3 DNA is TGTGCCTGGAGTGTAGGTGGGTTCTCTGGCACTGAAGCTTTCTTT. Protein product: CAWSVGGFSGTEAFF.

The chain uses TRBV11-2 and TRBJ2-3, with 7 bases identical to TRBD2. Germline values: CDR1 SGHAT, CDR2 FQNNGV. The CDR3 consists of 14 residues. The V gene end was trimmed by 1 base and the J gene end by 5 bases; junction bases not matched to a gene: 3. The CDR3 DNA reads as TGTGCCAGCAGCTTAGGACCGGGGGGAGATACGCAGTATTTT. Translation: CASSLGPGGDTQYF.

This clonotype appeared many times. The rearrangement joins TRBV7-6 to TRBJ1-1; no definite D call. V was clipped by 2 bases and J by 1 base, with 8 bases between them. The CDR3 length is 14 residues. In germline, CDR1 is SGHVS, CDR2 FNYEAQ. CDR3 loop: CASSLSRKNTEAFF. Written as DNA, the CDR3 is TGTGCCAGCAGCTTAAGCCGCAAGAACACTGAAGCTTTCTTT.

This clonotype appeared many times. The chain uses TRBV2 and TRBJ2-7; D assignment may be TRBD1 or TRBD2 (5 bases each). CDR1 and CDR2 (germline): SNHLY, FYNNEI. V was shortened by 6 bases and J by 0 bases, with 15 bases between the two germline ends. This CDR3 region has 15 residues. CDR3 residues: CASSGDVYSSYEQYF. The CDR3 nucleotides read TGTGCCAGCAGCGGGGACGTATACAGCTCCTACGAGCAGTACTTC.

As for this clonotype: At one boundary the junction diverges from the germline segment, which might be a read error. V is TRBV20-1 and J is TRBJ1-5; a possible D gene is TRBD1 (5 bases). CDR3 length equals 16 residues. The germline gives CDR1 DFQATT, CDR2 SNEGSKA (reference sequence). CDR3 amino acids: CSARGRGQIGNQPQHF. Here the CDR3 DNA reads TGCAGTGCCAGAGGCCGGGGCCAGATAGGCAATCAGCCCCAGCATTTT.

This clonotype was seen repeatedly, ten times or more. The J gene is TRBJ2-7, the V gene TRBV20-1; TRBD2 aligns across 9 bases. The germline CDR1 and CDR2 sequences are DFQATT and SNEGSKA (reference sequence). The CDR3 spans 15 residues. V lost 2 bases, J lost 3 bases, and 8 bases stayed unmatched. The CDR3: CSARRSGGPYYEQYF. CDR3 nucleotide sequence: TGCAGTGCTAGACGTAGCGGGGGCCCCTACTACGAGCAGTACTTC.

This clonotype was detected many times. This sequence joins TRBV19 and TRBJ1-1; D not certain. Germline CDR1 is LNHDA and CDR2 is SQIVND (reference sequence). Trimming shortened V by 7 bases and J by 5 bases, and 8 bases separated the two germline ends. The CDR3 sequence is 11 residues long. The CDR3 coding sequence is TGTGCCAGTATGTTGGGGACTGAAGCTTTCTTT. Amino acids: CASMLGTEAFF.

Many counts were recorded for this clonotype. J is TRBJ1-1 and V is TRBV9; D not certain. Trimming shortened V by 7 bases and J by 2 bases, and 15 bases separated the two germline ends. Germline V lookup: CDR1 SGDLS, CDR2 YYNGEE. The CDR3 has 14 amino acids. The CDR3 DNA sequence: TGTGCCAGCGGCCGATCCCCCTTAAACACTGAAGCTTTCTTT. This codes for CASGRSPLNTEAFF.

The V gene is TRBV5-4, the J gene TRBJ2-2; 8 bases fit TRBD1. This CDR3 region has 16 residues. V was pared by 2 bases and J by 3 bases, with 6 bases of the junction left unmatched. Germline V lookup: CDR1 SGHNT, CDR2 YYREEE (reference sequence). The chain's CDR3 is CASSLEQGAHTGELFF. Here the CDR3 DNA reads TGTGCCAGCAGCTTAGAGCAGGGGGCGCACACCGGGGAGCTGTTTTTT.